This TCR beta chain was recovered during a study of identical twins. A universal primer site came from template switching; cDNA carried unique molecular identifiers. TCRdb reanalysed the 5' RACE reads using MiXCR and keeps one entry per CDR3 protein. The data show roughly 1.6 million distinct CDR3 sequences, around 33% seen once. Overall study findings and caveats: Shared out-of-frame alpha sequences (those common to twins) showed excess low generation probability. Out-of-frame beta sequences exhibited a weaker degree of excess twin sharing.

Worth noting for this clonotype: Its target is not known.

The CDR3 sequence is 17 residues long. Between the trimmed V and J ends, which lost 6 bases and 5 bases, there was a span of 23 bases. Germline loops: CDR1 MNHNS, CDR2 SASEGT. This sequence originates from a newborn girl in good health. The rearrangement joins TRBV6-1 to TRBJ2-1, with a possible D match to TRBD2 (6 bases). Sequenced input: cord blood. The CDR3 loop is CASRRGRGDRGNNEQFF. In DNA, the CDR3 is TGTGCCAGCAGACGGGGTCGCGGGGATCGAGGAAACAATGAGCAGTTCTTC.